The TCR beta chain described here comes from a study of blood T cell repertoires in COVID-19. Turning to the study itself: Samples taken during acute and convalescent COVID-19 were collected in the United States, Italy and Spain. T cells, B-cell-depleted T cells, or PBMCs provided the cDNA or gDNA that served as material.

Source study methods: Reference gene primer amplification in the assay estimated nucleated cell counts. Clones were read by immunoSEQ multiplex PCR, and TCRdb kept only the in-frame ones, dropping some. From that table come the V and J calls and clone size; the DNA was used to work out D and trimming. This repertoire shows some 190,000 clones, around four fifths found once; its top ten account for 5% to 6.5%. This clone has more than one count but fewer than ten. Germline assignment: CDR1 SQVTM and CDR2 ANQGSEA. V shed 0 bases, J shed 2 bases, and the junction held 7 bases outside the gene matches. The CDR3 loop spans 17 amino acids.

The rearrangement joins TRBV29-1 to TRBJ2-2, with 9 nucleotides matching TRBD2. Sequenced: peripheral blood. This sequence originates from a woman aged 70-85 years with active or convalescent COVID-19. DNA of the CDR3: TGCAGCGTTGAAGATCAGCCTAGCGGGGTTAACACCGGGGAGCTGTTTTTT. It is translated as CSVEDQPSGVNTGELFF.